The clone carrying this T cell receptor beta chain was found many times. Its antigen is not known. This specimen comes from a study of T cells in Graves' hyperthyroidism and ophthalmopathy. General observations from the study: Onset of ophthalmopathy came a median about 6.5 months after the model predicted it.

It was RNA transcripts that yielded the amplified TCR beta CDR3 regions. Primed by the HTBI set, a first-round RT-PCR was run on the TCR CDR3. TCRdb passed the multiplex PCR reads through MiXCR, listing each CDR3 protein once. Found here are about 500,000 distinct CDR3 sequences, about 16% of them singletons; the top ten hold roughly 29%. The germline V gene has CDR1 DFQATT and CDR2 SNEGSKA (reference sequence). The length of the CDR3 is 14 residues. The V and J ends lost 3 bases and 3 bases, in that order; junction bases with no gene match: 7. The source of this sequence is a woman aged 25 to 39 with Graves' ophthalmopathy. The rearrangement links TRBV20-1 to TRBJ2-5; 7 bases align to TRBD1. The sequencing input was blood. CDR3 sequence: CSASPGTAKETQYF. For the CDR3, the DNA is TGCAGTGCTAGTCCCGGGACAGCTAAAGAGACCCAGTACTTC.